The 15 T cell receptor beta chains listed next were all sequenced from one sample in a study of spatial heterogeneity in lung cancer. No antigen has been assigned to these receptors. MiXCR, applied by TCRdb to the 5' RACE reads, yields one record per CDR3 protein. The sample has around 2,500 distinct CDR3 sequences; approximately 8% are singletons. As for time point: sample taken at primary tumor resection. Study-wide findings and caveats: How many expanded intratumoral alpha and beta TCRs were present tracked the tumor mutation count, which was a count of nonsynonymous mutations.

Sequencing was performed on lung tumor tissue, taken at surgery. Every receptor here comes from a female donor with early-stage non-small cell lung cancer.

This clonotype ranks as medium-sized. The CDR3 region has the DNA TGTGCCAGCAGTGGTTGGCGACAGGGAAACTATGGCTACACCTTC. Amino acids: CASSGWRQGNYGYTF. J is TRBJ1-2 and V is TRBV5-4, with 7 bases fitting TRBD1. Trimming removed 5 bases from V and 2 bases from J; junction bases left unmatched: 9. Germline V CDR1 and CDR2: SGHNT, YYREEE (reference sequence). The length of the CDR3 is 15 residues. Using reference TRBV5-4 and TRBJ1-2 for the parts outside the CDR3, the full variable domain is ETGVTQSPTHLIKTRGQQVTLRCSSQSGHNTVSWYQQALGQGPQFIFQYYREEENGRGNFPPRFSGLQFPNYSSELNVNALELDDSALYLCASSGWRQGNYGYTFGSGTRLTVV.

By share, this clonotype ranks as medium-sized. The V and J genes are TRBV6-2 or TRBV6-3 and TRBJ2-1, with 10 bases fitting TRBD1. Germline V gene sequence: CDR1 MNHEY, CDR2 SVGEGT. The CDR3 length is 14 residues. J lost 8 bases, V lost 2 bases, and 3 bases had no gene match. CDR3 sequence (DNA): TGTGCCAGCAGTTACGGGACAGGGGTCGATGAGCAGTTCTTC. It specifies CASSYGTGVDEQFF.

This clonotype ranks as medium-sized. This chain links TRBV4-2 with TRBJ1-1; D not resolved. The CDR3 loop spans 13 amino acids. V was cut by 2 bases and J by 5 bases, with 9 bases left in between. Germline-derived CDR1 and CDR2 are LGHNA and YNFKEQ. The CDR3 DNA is TGTGCCAGCAGCCAAATGGGAAAGACTGAAGCTTTCTTT. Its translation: CASSQMGKTEAFF.

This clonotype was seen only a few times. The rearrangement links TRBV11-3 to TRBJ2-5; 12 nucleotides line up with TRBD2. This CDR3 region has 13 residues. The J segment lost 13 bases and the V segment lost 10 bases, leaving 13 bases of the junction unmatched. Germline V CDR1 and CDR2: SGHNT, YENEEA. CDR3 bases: TGTGCCACCGCCTCCAGACTAGCGGGAGACTTGTACTTC. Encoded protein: CATASRLAGDLYF.

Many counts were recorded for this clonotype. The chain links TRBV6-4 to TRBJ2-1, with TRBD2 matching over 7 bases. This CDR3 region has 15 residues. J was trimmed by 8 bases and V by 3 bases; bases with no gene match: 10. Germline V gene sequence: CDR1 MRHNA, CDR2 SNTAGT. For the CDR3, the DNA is TGTGCCAGCAGTGAGGGCGGGAGTTTCTTCGATGAGCAGTTCTTC. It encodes CASSEGGSFFDEQFF.

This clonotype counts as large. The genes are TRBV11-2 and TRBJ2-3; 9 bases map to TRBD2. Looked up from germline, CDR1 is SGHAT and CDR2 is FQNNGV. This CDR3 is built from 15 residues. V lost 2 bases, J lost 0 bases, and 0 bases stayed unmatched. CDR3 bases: TGTGCCAGCAGCTTAACTAGCGGGAGCACAGATACGCAGTATTTT. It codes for CASSLTSGSTDTQYF. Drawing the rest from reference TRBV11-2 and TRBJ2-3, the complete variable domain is EAGVAQSPRYKIIEKRQSVAFWCNPISGHATLYWYQQILGQGPKLLIQFQNNGVVDDSQLPKDRFSAERLKGVDSTLKIQPAKLEDSAVYLCASSLTSGSTDTQYFGPGTRLTVL.

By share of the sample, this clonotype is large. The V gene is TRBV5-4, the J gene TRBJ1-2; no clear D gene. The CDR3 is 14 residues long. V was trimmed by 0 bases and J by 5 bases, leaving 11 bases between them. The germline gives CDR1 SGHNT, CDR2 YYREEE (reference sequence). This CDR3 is CASSLDRGGYGYTF. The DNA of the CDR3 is TGTGCCAGCAGCTTGGATCGGGGAGGGTATGGCTACACCTTC.

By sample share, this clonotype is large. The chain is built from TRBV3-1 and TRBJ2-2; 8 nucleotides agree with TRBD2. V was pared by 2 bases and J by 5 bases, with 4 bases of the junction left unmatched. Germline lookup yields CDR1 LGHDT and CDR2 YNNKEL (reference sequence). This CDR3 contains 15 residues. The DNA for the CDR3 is TGTGCCAGCAGCCAATGGGCTAGCGGGACCGGGGAGCTGTTTTTT. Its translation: CASSQWASGTGELFF.

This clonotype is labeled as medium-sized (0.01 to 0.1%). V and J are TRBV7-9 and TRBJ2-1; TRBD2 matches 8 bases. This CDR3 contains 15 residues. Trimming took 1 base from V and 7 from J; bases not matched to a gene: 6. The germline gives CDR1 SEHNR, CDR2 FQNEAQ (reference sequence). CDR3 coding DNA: TGTGCCAGCAGCTTAGTAGTCGGGAGGGAGAATGAGCAGTTCTTC. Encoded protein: CASSLVVGRENEQFF.

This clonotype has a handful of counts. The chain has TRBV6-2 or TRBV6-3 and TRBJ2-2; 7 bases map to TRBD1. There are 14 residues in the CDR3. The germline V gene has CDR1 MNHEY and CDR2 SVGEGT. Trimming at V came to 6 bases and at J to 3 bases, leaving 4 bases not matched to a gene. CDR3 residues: CASRADRDTGELFF. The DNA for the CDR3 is TGTGCCAGCAGGGCAGACAGGGACACCGGGGAGCTGTTTTTT.

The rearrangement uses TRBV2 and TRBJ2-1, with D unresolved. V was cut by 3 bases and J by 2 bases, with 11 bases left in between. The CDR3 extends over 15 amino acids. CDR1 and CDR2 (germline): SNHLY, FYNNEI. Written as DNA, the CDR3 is TGTGCCAGCAGTGAGGGTCTACACGCCTACAATGAGCAGTTCTTC. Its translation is CASSEGLHAYNEQFF.

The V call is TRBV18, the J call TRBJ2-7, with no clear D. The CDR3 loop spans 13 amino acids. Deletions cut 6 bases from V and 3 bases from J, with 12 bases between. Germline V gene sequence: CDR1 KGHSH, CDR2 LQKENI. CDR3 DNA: TGTGCCAGCTCCCCGCAAGGGAACTACGAGCAGTACGTC. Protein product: CASSPQGNYEQYV.

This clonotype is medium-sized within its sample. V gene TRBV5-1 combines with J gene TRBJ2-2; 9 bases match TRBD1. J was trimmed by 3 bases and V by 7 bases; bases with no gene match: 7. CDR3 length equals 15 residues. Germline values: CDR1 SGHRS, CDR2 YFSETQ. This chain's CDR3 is CASSEQGADTGELFF. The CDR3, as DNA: TGCGCCAGCTCCGAACAGGGGGCGGACACCGGGGAGCTGTTTTTT. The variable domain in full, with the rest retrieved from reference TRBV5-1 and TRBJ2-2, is KAGVTQTPRYLIKTRGQQVTLSCSPISGHRSVSWYQQTPGQGLQFLFEYFSETQRNKGNFPGRFSGRQFSNSRSEMNVSTLELGDSALYLCASSEQGADTGELFFGEGSRLTVL.

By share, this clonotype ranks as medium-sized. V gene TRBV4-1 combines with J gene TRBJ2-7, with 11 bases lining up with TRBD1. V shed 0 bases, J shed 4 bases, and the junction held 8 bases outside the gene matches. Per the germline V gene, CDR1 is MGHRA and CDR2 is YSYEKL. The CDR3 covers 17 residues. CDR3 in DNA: TGCGCCAGCAGCCAAGAGGGAAGGGACAGGGGGAATTACGAGCAGTACTTC. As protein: CASSQEGRDRGNYEQYF.

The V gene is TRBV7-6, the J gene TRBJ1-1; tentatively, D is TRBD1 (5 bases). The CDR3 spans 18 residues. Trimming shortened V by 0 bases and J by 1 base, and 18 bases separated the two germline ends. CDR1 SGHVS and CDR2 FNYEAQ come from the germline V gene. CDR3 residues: CASSLARDRDARNTEAFF. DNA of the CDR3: TGTGCCAGCAGCTTAGCGAGAGACCGGGACGCCAGGAACACTGAAGCTTTCTTT. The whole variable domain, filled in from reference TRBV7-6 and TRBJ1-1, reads GAGVSQSPRYKVTKRGQDVALRCDPISGHVSLYWYRQALGQGPEFLTYFNYEAQQDKSGLPNDRFSAERPEGSISTLTIQRTEQRDSAMYRCASSLARDRDARNTEAFFGQGTRLTVV.